The 20 T cell receptor beta chains listed next were all sequenced from one sample in a study of blood T cell repertoires in COVID-19. The method was immunoSEQ multiplex PCR; TCRdb's version includes in-frame clones alone and lacks a portion of them. The sample consists of 110,000 or so clones, over 80% of them appearing once. The sample comprised peripheral blood. The receptors were sampled from a woman aged 55-70 years with acute or convalescent COVID-19.

The rearrangement joins TRBV20-1 to TRBJ2-3; TRBD2 might be the D (6 bases). There are 14 residues in the CDR3. From germline, CDR1 is DFQATT and CDR2 SNEGSKA (reference sequence). V lost 3 bases and J 4 bases, leaving 14 bases between the germline ends. CDR3 DNA sequence: TGCAGTGCTAGTCCCGGGAGAGGGGCAGATACGCAGTATTTT. It specifies CSASPGRGADTQYF.

This sequence joins TRBV30 and TRBJ1-2; TRBD1 matches at 7 bases. The germline CDR1 and CDR2 sequences are GTSNPN and SVGIG (reference sequence). The CDR3 covers 13 residues. V dropped 1 base and J dropped 8; count of bases not matched to a gene: 7. The CDR3: CAWSGRQGSGYTF. DNA of the CDR3: TGTGCCTGGAGTGGAAGACAGGGATCAGGCTACACCTTC.

The rearrangement joins TRBV7-3 to TRBJ2-3, with D tentatively TRBD2 (6 bases). Deletions cut 2 bases from V and 7 bases from J, with 13 bases between. The CDR3 is 14 residues long. Germline lookup yields CDR1 SGHTA and CDR2 FQGTGA. The CDR3 sequence is CASSLFGRGYTQYF. CDR3 nucleotide sequence: TGTGCCAGCAGCTTATTCGGGAGAGGTTATACGCAGTATTTT.

The genes are TRBV5-1 and TRBJ2-6, with TRBD2 as a possible D gene (6 bases). CDR3 length: 16 residues. Germline V gene sequence: CDR1 SGHRS, CDR2 YFSETQ. V was trimmed by 4 bases and J by 3 bases, leaving 14 bases between them. The CDR3 coding sequence is TGCGCCAGCAGCACGACTAGTCTGGGTGGGGCCAACGTCCTGACTTTC. Protein product: CASSTTSLGGANVLTF.

This rearrangement joins TRBV24-1 to TRBJ2-6, with D possibly TRBD1 on 6 matching bases. The CDR3 runs to 16 residues. Trimming pared 4 bases from V and 4 bases from J, leaving 13 bases between. Per the germline V gene, CDR1 is KGHDR and CDR2 is SFDVKD. CDR3 in DNA: TGTGCCACCAGTGACGCTACAGGGCTGGGGGCCAACGTCCTGACTTTC. Translation: CATSDATGLGANVLTF.

The V gene is TRBV5-4, the J gene TRBJ2-2, with D perhaps TRBD2 (6 bases). The germline gives CDR1 SGHNT, CDR2 YYREEE (reference sequence). The CDR3 contains 16 residues. With 0 bases removed from V and 4 bases from J, the gap between germline ends came to 13 bases. The CDR3 here is CASSLVAGSGTGELFF. CDR3 bases: TGTGCCAGCAGCTTGGTGGCGGGGTCGGGCACCGGGGAGCTGTTTTTT.

The rearrangement links TRBV28 to TRBJ1-2, with TRBD1 matching over 9 bases. Germline lookup yields CDR1 MDHEN and CDR2 SYDVKM. The CDR3 length is 15 residues. V gave up 3 bases and J gave up 7 bases; unmatched junction bases: 9. CDR3 protein: CASSLVGQGKGGYTF. CDR3 DNA: TGTGCCAGCAGTTTGGTGGGACAGGGAAAAGGTGGCTACACCTTC.

V is TRBV21-1 and J is TRBJ2-1; TRBD1 is the table's D call and was not checked against the DNA. TRBV21-1 is marked as a pseudogene. CDR3 length: 12 residues. The CDR3 protein is CARGKGSVEQFF. In DNA form, the CDR3 reads TGTGCCAGAGGGAAGGGGTCAGTTGAGCAGTTCTTC.

The chain employs TRBV30 and TRBJ1-1; maybe TRBD1 (5 bases). Germline V gene data show CDR1 as GTSNPN and CDR2 as SVGIG (reference sequence). V dropped 2 bases and J dropped 4 bases, with 14 bases sitting between them. The CDR3 contains 14 residues. CDR3 protein: CAWSPMWGRTEAFF. Written as DNA, the CDR3 is TGTGCCTGGAGTCCCATGTGGGGCCGCACTGAAGCTTTCTTT.

The chain has TRBV29-1 and TRBJ2-5, with 9 nucleotides matching TRBD1. The V gene's germline CDR1 is SQVTM and CDR2 ANQGSEA. After removal of 4 bases from V and 4 bases from J, the junction contained 7 bases not matched to a gene. The CDR3 has 14 residues. CDR3 in amino acids: CSVVGQGLGETQYF. In DNA, the CDR3 is TGCAGCGTTGTGGGACAGGGACTTGGAGAGACCCAGTACTTC.

In this sample, this clone turned up once. The CDR3 is CASSLIRAGAQETQYF. DNA for the CDR3: TGTGCCAGCAGTCTAATTAGGGCGGGGGCCCAAGAGACCCAGTACTTC. The chain couples TRBV2 to TRBJ2-5; D perhaps matches TRBD2 (7 bases). This CDR3 contains 16 residues. Trimming cost V 5 bases and J 1 base, with 17 bases left between them. Germline V gives CDR1 SNHLY, CDR2 FYNNEI.

The chain employs TRBV6-5 and TRBJ2-3, with D possibly matching TRBD2 (6 bases). Germline CDR1 MNHEY, CDR2 SVGAGI. The CDR3 consists of 14 residues. V was trimmed by 5 bases and J by 5 bases, leaving 14 bases between them. The chain's CDR3 is CASSTGDWGDTQYF. The CDR3 region has the DNA TGTGCCAGCAGTACGGGAGACTGGGGAGATACGCAGTATTTT.

The V call is TRBV27, the J call TRBJ2-6; D unresolved. With 5 bases removed from V and 1 base from J, the gap between germline ends came to 6 bases. Germline values: CDR1 MNHEY, CDR2 SMNVEV (reference sequence). The CDR3 sequence is 14 residues long. The CDR3 DNA reads TGTGCCAGCAGTCTAAGTTCTGGGGCCAACGTCCTGACTTTC. Amino acids: CASSLSSGANVLTF.

The chain joins TRBV20-1 to TRBJ1-1; D is unresolved. Trimming took off 3 bases at V and 4 bases at J, with 12 bases between the two ends. Germline V gene sequence: CDR1 DFQATT, CDR2 SNEGSKA (reference sequence). The CDR3 covers 13 residues. The chain's CDR3 is CSASLPIGTEAFF. CDR3 in DNA: TGCAGTGCTAGTCTACCCATTGGCACTGAAGCTTTCTTT.

This chain links TRBV10-3 with TRBJ1-1; D unresolved. The V gene lost 8 bases and the J gene lost 4 bases, with 8 bases spanning the gap. Germline assignment: CDR1 ENHRY and CDR2 SYGVKD. This CDR3 contains 11 residues. CDR3 coding DNA: TGTGCCATCTCACGCGGCACTGAAGCTTTCTTT. It yields the protein CAISRGTEAFF.

This clone has only one observation. This sequence joins TRBV11-3 and TRBJ2-7; TRBD1 agrees at 7 bases. The length of the CDR3 is 13 residues. V dropped 4 bases and J dropped 4; count of bases not matched to a gene: 4. Germline V lookup: CDR1 SGHNT, CDR2 YENEEA. The CDR3 region has the DNA TGTGCCAGCAGCTCCCGGGACAGTTACGAGCAGTACTTC. Its translation: CASSSRDSYEQYF.

V and J are TRBV29-1 and TRBJ1-2; D uncertain. V shed 4 bases and J shed 1 base, with 10 bases lying between them. The CDR3 sequence is 13 residues long. Germline CDR1 and CDR2: SQVTM and ANQGSEA. The CDR3 nucleotides read TGCAGCGTTGCACAGATCGTTAACTATGGCTACACCTTC. It codes for CSVAQIVNYGYTF. Full variable domain (outside the CDR3, taken from reference TRBV29-1 and TRBJ1-2): SAVISQKPSRDICQRGTSLTIQCQVDSQVTMMFWYRQQPGQSLTLIATANQGSEATYESGFVIDKFPISRPNLTFSTLTVSNMSPEDSSIYLCSVAQIVNYGYTFGSGTRLTVV.

The chain combines TRBV28 with TRBJ1-5; 8 positions match TRBD1. The CDR3 spans 22 residues. Germline CDR1 is MDHEN and CDR2 is SYDVKM. V lost 0 bases, J lost 1 base, and 20 bases stayed unmatched. The CDR3 sequence is CASSLWSPTPLQGAPSNQPQHF. CDR3 DNA sequence: TGTGCCAGCAGTTTATGGAGTCCGACCCCACTGCAGGGGGCGCCCAGCAATCAGCCCCAGCATTTT.

This clone occurred a few times. J is TRBJ1-5 and V is TRBV7-9, with TRBD1 matching over 9 bases. Germline V lookup: CDR1 SEHNR, CDR2 FQNEAQ (reference sequence). This CDR3 is 16 amino acids long. Losses at the gene ends were 6 bases for V and 5 bases for J; bases not matched to a gene: 11. CDR3 loop: CASSYVTGGEDQPQHF. Here the CDR3 DNA reads TGTGCCAGCAGTTATGTCACAGGGGGCGAGGATCAGCCCCAGCATTTT. The full variable domain, in which reference TRBV7-9 and TRBJ1-5 provide the parts outside the CDR3, is DTGVSQNPRHKITKRGQNVTFRCDPISEHNRLYWYRQTLGQGPEFLTYFQNEAQLEKSRLLSDRFSAERPKGSFSTLEIQRTEQGDSAMYLCASSYVTGGEDQPQHFGDGTRLSIL.

The gene calls are TRBV28 and TRBJ2-3, with D perhaps matching TRBD1 (5 bases). Per the germline V gene, CDR1 is MDHEN and CDR2 is SYDVKM. V was pared by 3 bases and J by 10 bases, with 20 bases between. This CDR3 is built from 15 residues. The CDR3 DNA reads as TGTGCCAGCAGTTTCAGTACGGCAGGGAAAGGTGCGCAGTATTTT. It specifies CASSFSTAGKGAQYF.